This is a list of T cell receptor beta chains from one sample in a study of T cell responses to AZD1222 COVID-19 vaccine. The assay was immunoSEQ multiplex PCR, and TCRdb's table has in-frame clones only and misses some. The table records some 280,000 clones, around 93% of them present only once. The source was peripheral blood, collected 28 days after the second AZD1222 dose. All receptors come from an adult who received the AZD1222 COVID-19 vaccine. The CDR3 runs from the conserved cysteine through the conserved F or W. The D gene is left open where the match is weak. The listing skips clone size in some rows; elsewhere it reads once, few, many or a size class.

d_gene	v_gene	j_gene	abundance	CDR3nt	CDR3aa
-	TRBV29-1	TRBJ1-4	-	TGCAGCGTTAAAGGACTGTCGAATGAAAAACTGTTTTTT	CSVKGLSNEKLFF
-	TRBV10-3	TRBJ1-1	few	TGTGCCATCAGTGAGTCTGATGTAGCTTTCTTT	CAISESDVAFF
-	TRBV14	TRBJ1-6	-	TGTGCCAGCAGCCAAGAGGTGGCCGGGCTTTCACCCCTCCACTTT	CASSQEVAGLSPLHF
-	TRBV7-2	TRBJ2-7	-	TGTGCCAGCAGCTTAGGGGCAGGGGGGGCTTACGAGCAGTACTTC	CASSLGAGGAYEQYF
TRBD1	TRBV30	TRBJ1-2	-	TGTGCCTGGAGGCCCGGGACAGCGGACTATGGCTACACCTTC	CAWRPGTADYGYTF
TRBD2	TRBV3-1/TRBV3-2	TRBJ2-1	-	TGTGCCAGCAGCCAAGCTAGGCTAGCGGGAGTCGAGCAGTTCTTC	CASSQARLAGVEQFF
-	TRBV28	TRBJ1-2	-	TGTGCCAGCGGTGGCAGCATCGGGGGCTACACCTTC	CASGGSIGGYTF
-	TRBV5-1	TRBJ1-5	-	TGCGCCAGCAGCTTGGGAGGGGCAGGGGGCAATCAGCCCCAGCATTTT	CASSLGGAGGNQPQHF
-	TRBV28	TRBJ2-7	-	TGTGCCAGCAGCCCAGGAGGACAGTTCGAGCAGTACTTC	CASSPGGQFEQYF
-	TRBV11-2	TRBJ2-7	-	TGTGCCAGCAGCTACCTAGTTCCGGACAGCGGGAACGAGCAGTACTTC	CASSYLVPDSGNEQYF
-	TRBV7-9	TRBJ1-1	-	TGTGCCAGCAGCTTAGCGAGAGGGTGGATTTTCTTT	CASSLARGWIFF
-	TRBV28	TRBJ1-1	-	TGTGCCAGCAGTTTAAGGGCGACGCGGACTGAAGCTTTCTTT	CASSLRATRTEAFF
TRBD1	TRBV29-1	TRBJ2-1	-	TGCAGCGCGCGGACAGGACTCAATGAGCAGTTCTTC	CSARTGLNEQFF
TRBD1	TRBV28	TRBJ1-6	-	TGTGCCAGCAGTTCCCCTGTGGGGACAGGGCTCTCACCCCTCCACTTT	CASSSPVGTGLSPLHF
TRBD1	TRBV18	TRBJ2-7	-	TGTGCCAGCGCGGGACAGGGGGTCTACGAGCAGTACTTC	CASAGQGVYEQYF
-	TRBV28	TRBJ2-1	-	TGTGCCAGCACCCGGGCCGGTGAGCAGTTCTTC	CASTRAGEQFF
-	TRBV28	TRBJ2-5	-	TGTGCCAGCACCTCCCCGGGGCGAGAGACCCAGTACTTC	CASTSPGRETQYF
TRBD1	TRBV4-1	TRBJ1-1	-	TGCGCCAGCAGCCAAGGAGGACAGGGAGTTAGCACTGAAGCTTTCTTT	CASSQGGQGVSTEAFF
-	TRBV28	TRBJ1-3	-	TGTGCCAGCAGTTTAACAGGGAGGGACGGCTCTGGAAACACCATATATTTT	CASSLTGRDGSGNTIYF
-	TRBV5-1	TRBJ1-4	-	TGCGCCAGCAGGGAAGCAGGGGCGGTGCCGCCAAAACTGTTTTTT	CASREAGAVPPKLFF
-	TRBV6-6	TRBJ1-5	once	TGTGCCAGCAGTTACGACCCGAACAGTAGCAATCAGCCCCAGCATTTT	CASSYDPNSSNQPQHF
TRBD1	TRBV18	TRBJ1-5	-	TGTGCCAGCTCCCTGACAGGGGGCGTCAATCAGCCCCAGCATTTT	CASSLTGGVNQPQHF
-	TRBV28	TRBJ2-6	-	TGTGCCAGCAGTACACCATACGGGGCGTCCTCTGGGGCCAACGTCCTGACTTTC	CASSTPYGASSGANVLTF
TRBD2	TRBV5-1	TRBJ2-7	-	TGCGCCAGCAGCTACAAAACCGGGACTAGCGGAGCCTCCCACGAGCAGTACTTC	CASSYKTGTSGASHEQYF